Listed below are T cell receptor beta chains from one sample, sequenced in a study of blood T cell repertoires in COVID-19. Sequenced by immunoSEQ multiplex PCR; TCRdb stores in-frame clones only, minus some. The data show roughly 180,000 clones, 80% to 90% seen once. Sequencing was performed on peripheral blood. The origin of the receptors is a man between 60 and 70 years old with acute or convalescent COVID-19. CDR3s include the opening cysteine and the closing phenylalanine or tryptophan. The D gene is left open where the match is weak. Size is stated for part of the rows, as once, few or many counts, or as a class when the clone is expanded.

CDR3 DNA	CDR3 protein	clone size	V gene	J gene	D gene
TGTGCCAGCAGTTACCGGGGGGGGTACGAGCAGTACTTC	CASSYRGGYEQYF	once	TRBV6-5	TRBJ2-7	TRBD2
TGTGCCAGCAGCGCCAGGGGGACAAACCCATACAATGAGCAGTTCTTC	CASSARGTNPYNEQFF	.	TRBV9	TRBJ2-1	TRBD1
TGCGCCAGCAGCTTGGAAGTAGCGGGAAGGTACGAGCAGTACTTC	CASSLEVAGRYEQYF	.	TRBV5-1	TRBJ2-7	TRBD2
TGTGCCAGCAGTTACGTCGGGAGAGGGGAGACCCAGTACTTC	CASSYVGRGETQYF	few	TRBV6-5	TRBJ2-5	.
TGTGCCAGCAGCTTAGCGACTAGCGGGCCTTCCTACGAGCAGTACTTC	CASSLATSGPSYEQYF	.	TRBV27	TRBJ2-7	TRBD2
TGTGCCAGCAGTGAATGGGGACAGTCGGGCCCTGCTAACTATGGCTACACCTTC	CASSEWGQSGPANYGYTF	.	TRBV2	TRBJ1-2	TRBD1
TGCGCCAGCAGCTTGGGGACTAGCGGGAGCAATGAGCAGTTCTTC	CASSLGTSGSNEQFF	.	TRBV5-1	TRBJ2-1	TRBD2
TGCGCCAGCAGCTTGGCCGGGGGAGTGGACACTGAAGCTTTCTTT	CASSLAGGVDTEAFF	.	TRBV5-1	TRBJ1-1	.
TGCGCCAGCAGCTTGGAAGTTGGACAGATAAACTACGAGCAGTACTTC	CASSLEVGQINYEQYF	.	TRBV5-1	TRBJ2-7	.
TGTGCCAGCACCGGGGGAGGTGAGAAAGCTTTCTTT	CASTGGGEKAFF	once	TRBV6-5	TRBJ1-1	.
TGTGCCAGCAGCCAAGTGGGACAGTTGGCGGTCATTCAGTACTTC	CASSQVGQLAVIQYF	.	TRBV14	TRBJ2-4	TRBD1
TGTGCCACCAGTGATTCCAAGGGGGCGGGTGAAAAACTGTTTTTT	CATSDSKGAGEKLFF	once	TRBV24-1	TRBJ1-4	TRBD1
TGTGCCAGCAGTCCTCCGGGACATCTGAACACTGAAGCTTTCTTT	CASSPPGHLNTEAFF	.	TRBV28	TRBJ1-1	.
TGTGCCAGCAGCGCGTGGACTGAAGCTTTCTTT	CASSAWTEAFF	.	TRBV7-9	TRBJ1-1	.
TGTGCCAGCTCACCATCAGGAATCCATGAAAAACTGTTTTTT	CASSPSGIHEKLFF	.	TRBV18	TRBJ1-4	.
TGTGCCAGCAGCGTAGCTATCACGGGTAATGAAAAACTGTTTTTT	CASSVAITGNEKLFF	.	TRBV9	TRBJ1-4	.
TGTGCCAGCAATCCACAGGGGGCAGAGGAGACCCAGTACTTC	CASNPQGAEETQYF	.	TRBV2	TRBJ2-5	TRBD1
TGTGCCCGGGGGAGGAGGACCGGGGAGCTGTTTTTT	CARGRRTGELFF	few	TRBV2	TRBJ2-2	.
TGCGCCAGCAGCTTGGAGGTGACAGGTGTCGGGGAGCTGTTTTTT	CASSLEVTGVGELFF	.	TRBV5-1	TRBJ2-2	.
TGTGCCAGCAGCCTGGGACAGGGGGATGAAAAACTGTTTTTT	CASSLGQGDEKLFF	.	TRBV4-2	TRBJ1-4	TRBD1
TGTGCCAGCAGCCATAGCGGGAGGGCCCTGGAGACCCAGTACTTC	CASSHSGRALETQYF	.	TRBV7-8	TRBJ2-5	TRBD2
TGTGCCAGTAGTTACGGGACAGGGGGCGGTTACGAGCAGTACTTC	CASSYGTGGGYEQYF	.	TRBV19	TRBJ2-7	TRBD1
TGTGCCAGCAGTTTATCGGCCTCCGAGGACACCGGGGAGCTGTTTTTT	CASSLSASEDTGELFF	few	TRBV27	TRBJ2-2	.
TGTGCCAGCAGCCCTGGAGCGGTCCCTAATGAAAAACTGTTTTTT	CASSPGAVPNEKLFF	.	TRBV14	TRBJ1-4	.
TGCGCCAGCAACTTCCGGGACACCTCCTACGAGCAGTACTTC	CASNFRDTSYEQYF	.	TRBV10-1	TRBJ2-7	.
TGTGCCAGCAGTCCGCAGACAGGGGCCCACACCGGGGAGCTGTTTTTT	CASSPQTGAHTGELFF	.	TRBV27	TRBJ2-2	TRBD1
TGTGCCAGCAGCCCACCTCGACAGGGTCCTCGGGAGACCCAGTACTTC	CASSPPRQGPRETQYF	.	TRBV11-2	TRBJ2-5	TRBD1
TGTGCCAGCCTTCCGTCGAGGGCTGGTGGAAACACCATATATTTT	CASLPSRAGGNTIYF	.	TRBV28	TRBJ1-3	.
TGCGCCAGCAGCATCCGAAGCGGTACGCAGTATTTT	CASSIRSGTQYF	.	TRBV10-1	TRBJ2-3	.
TGTGCCAGCAGCCCCGGACAGGGAGATCAAGAGACCCAGTACTTC	CASSPGQGDQETQYF	.	TRBV5-4	TRBJ2-5	TRBD1
TGCAGCGTTGAAAACCAGTTCTATGGCTACACCTTC	CSVENQFYGYTF	.	TRBV29-1	TRBJ1-2	.
TGCGCCAGCAGCTGGCGGGGCAGCTCCACCGGTCACAGCTCCTACGAGCAGTACTTC	CASSWRGSSTGHSSYEQYF	.	TRBV5-1	TRBJ2-7	.
TGTGCCAGTCAAGACCAGGCCCTTGGCTACACCTTC	CASQDQALGYTF	.	TRBV19	TRBJ1-2	.
TGTGCCAGCAGCCAAGGGACTAGCGGGAGCATATATGAGCAGTTCTTC	CASSQGTSGSIYEQFF	.	TRBV14	TRBJ2-1	TRBD2
TGTGCCAGCAGCGGACAGGGGTCTCAGCCCCAGCATTTT	CASSGQGSQPQHF	.	TRBV2	TRBJ1-5	TRBD1
TGCGCCAGCAGCTTGGGGAGCGTGAGCACAGATACGCAGTATTTT	CASSLGSVSTDTQYF	.	TRBV5-1	TRBJ2-3	.
TGTGCCAGCAGAACCGGGACTAGCGGAGAGACCCAGTACTTC	CASRTGTSGETQYF	.	TRBV2	TRBJ2-5	TRBD2
TGTGCCTGGAGTGGGACTAGCGGGAGCACAGATACGCAGTATTTT	CAWSGTSGSTDTQYF	.	TRBV30	TRBJ2-3	TRBD2
TGTGCCAGCAGCAAAAGGCAGGGTCCGCCTTTAAGGGGGGAGCAGTACTTC	CASSKRQGPPLRGEQYF	.	TRBV21-1	TRBJ2-7	.
TGTGCCAGTAGTACGGTCTCCGCTACTGAAGCTTTCTTT	CASSTVSATEAFF	.	TRBV19	TRBJ1-1	.
TGTGCCAGCAGCGGTATGACACTTCAGGGCGCAGATACGCAGTATTTT	CASSGMTLQGADTQYF	.	TRBV4-2	TRBJ2-3	.
TGTGCCAGCAGTTTATTGGGACTAGCCGTCAATGAGCAGTTCTTC	CASSLLGLAVNEQFF	.	TRBV27	TRBJ2-1	TRBD2
TGTGCCAGCAGCCCGGCGGGAGCGGGAGGCCCCACCGGGGAGCTGTTTTTT	CASSPAGAGGPTGELFF	.	TRBV7-8	TRBJ2-2	TRBD2
TGTGCCAGCGGAAAGACAGGGCAAGAGACCCAGTACTTC	CASGKTGQETQYF	.	TRBV6-5	TRBJ2-5	TRBD1
TGTGCCAGCAGACCCTCCGGGACAGGGGACAATCAGCCCCAGCATTTT	CASRPSGTGDNQPQHF	.	TRBV27	TRBJ1-5	TRBD1
TGTGCCGTGGGGACAGGGAACAATGAGCAGTTCTTC	CAVGTGNNEQFF	few	TRBV7-9	TRBJ2-1	TRBD1
TGTGCCAGCAGCGCCCCACAGGGGACCGGGGAGCTGTTTTTT	CASSAPQGTGELFF	.	TRBV28	TRBJ2-2	TRBD1
TGCGCCAGCAGCCGTAGCGGGAAAGAGACCCAGTACTTC	CASSRSGKETQYF	.	TRBV4-1	TRBJ2-5	TRBD2
TGTGCCACCAGCCTAGGGGGCAGGGATGAAAAACTGTTTTTT	CATSLGGRDEKLFF	.	TRBV15	TRBJ1-4	TRBD1
TGTGCCAGCTCACCAATGGTGGGACAGGGAACCGCAACTAATGAAAAACTGTTTTTT	CASSPMVGQGTATNEKLFF	.	TRBV18	TRBJ1-4	TRBD1
TGCAGAGGCGCCAGCGCCACTGAAGCTTTCTTT	CRGASATEAFF	.	TRBV20-1	TRBJ1-1	.
TGCGCCAGCAGCTTTGGGACAGGAGAGACCCAGTACTTC	CASSFGTGETQYF	.	TRBV5-1	TRBJ2-5	TRBD1